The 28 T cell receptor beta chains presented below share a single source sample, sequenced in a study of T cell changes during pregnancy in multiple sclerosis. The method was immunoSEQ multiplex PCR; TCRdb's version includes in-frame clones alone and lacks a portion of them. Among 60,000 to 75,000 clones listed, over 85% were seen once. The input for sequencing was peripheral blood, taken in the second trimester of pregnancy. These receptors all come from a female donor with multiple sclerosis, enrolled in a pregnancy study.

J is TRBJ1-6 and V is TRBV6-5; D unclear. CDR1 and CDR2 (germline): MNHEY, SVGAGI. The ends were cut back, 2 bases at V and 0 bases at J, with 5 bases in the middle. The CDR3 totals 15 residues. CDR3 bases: TGTGCCAGCAGTTACAGGAGCTCCTATAATTCACCCCTCCACTTT. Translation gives CASSYRSSYNSPLHF.

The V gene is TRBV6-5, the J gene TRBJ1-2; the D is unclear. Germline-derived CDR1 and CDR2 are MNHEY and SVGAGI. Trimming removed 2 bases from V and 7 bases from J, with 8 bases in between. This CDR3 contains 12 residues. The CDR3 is CASSYGHSGYTF. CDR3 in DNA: TGTGCCAGCAGTTACGGTCACAGTGGCTACACCTTC.

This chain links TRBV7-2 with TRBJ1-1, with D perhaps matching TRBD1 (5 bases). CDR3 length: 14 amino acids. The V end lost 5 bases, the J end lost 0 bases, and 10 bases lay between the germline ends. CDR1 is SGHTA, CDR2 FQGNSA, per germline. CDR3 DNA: TGTGCCAGCAGCGTCAGGGAAATGAACACTGAAGCTTTCTTT. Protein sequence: CASSVREMNTEAFF.

The DNA for the CDR3 is TGTGCCAGCAGCTCGGGGGGGACGGGGCTTTACAATGAGCAGTTCTTC. Its translation is CASSSGGTGLYNEQFF. The gene calls are TRBV13 and TRBJ2-1; TRBD2 matches 8 bases. Germline CDR1 and CDR2: PRHDT and FYEKMQ (reference sequence). The V segment lost 4 bases and the J segment 4 bases; nucleotides outside the gene matches: 9. The CDR3 has 16 amino acids.

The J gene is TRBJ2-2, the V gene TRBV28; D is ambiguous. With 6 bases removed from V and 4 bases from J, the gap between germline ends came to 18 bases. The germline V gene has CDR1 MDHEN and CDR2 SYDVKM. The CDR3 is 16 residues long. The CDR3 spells CASSTLKELFTGELFF. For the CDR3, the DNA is TGTGCCAGCAGCACCTTAAAGGAGCTTTTCACCGGGGAGCTGTTTTTT.

The CDR3 region is CASSEGAGMGYGYTF. Here the CDR3 DNA reads TGTGCCAGCAGTGAAGGGGCAGGGATGGGCTATGGCTACACCTTC. This chain uses TRBV6-4 with TRBJ1-2; possibly TRBD1 for D (5 bases). V was pared by 3 bases and J by 4 bases, with 15 bases between. From germline, CDR1 is MRHNA and CDR2 SNTAGT. This CDR3 is built from 15 residues.

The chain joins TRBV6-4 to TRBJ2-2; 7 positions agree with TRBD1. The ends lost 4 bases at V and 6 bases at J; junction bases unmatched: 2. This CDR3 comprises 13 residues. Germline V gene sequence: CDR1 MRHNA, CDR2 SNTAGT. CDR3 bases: TGTGCCAGCAGTGTTACAGGGGCCGGGGAGCTGTTTTTT. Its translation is CASSVTGAGELFF.

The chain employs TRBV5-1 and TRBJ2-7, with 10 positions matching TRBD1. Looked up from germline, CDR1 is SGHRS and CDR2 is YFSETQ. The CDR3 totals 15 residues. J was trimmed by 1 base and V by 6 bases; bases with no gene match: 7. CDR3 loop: CASTFGTGVSYEQYF. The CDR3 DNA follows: TGCGCCAGCACCTTCGGGACAGGGGTATCCTACGAGCAGTACTTC.

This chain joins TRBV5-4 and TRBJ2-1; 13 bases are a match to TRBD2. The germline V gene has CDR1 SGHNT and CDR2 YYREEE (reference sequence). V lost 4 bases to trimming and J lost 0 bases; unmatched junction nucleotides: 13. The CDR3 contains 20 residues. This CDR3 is CASSPLGLAGQSSSYNEQFF. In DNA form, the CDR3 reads TGTGCCAGCAGCCCCCTGGGACTAGCGGGACAAAGTAGCTCCTACAATGAGCAGTTCTTC. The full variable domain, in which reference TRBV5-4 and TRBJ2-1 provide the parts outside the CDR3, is ETGVTQSPTHLIKTRGQQVTLRCSSQSGHNTVSWYQQALGQGPQFIFQYYREEENGRGNFPPRFSGLQFPNYSSELNVNALELDDSALYLCASSPLGLAGQSSSYNEQFFGPGTRLTVL.

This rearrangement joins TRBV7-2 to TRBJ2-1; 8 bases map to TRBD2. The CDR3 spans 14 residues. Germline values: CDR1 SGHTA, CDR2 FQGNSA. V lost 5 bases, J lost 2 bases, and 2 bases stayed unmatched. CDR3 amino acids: CASSLLAAYNEQFF. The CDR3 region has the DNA TGTGCCAGCAGCCTACTAGCGGCCTACAATGAGCAGTTCTTC.

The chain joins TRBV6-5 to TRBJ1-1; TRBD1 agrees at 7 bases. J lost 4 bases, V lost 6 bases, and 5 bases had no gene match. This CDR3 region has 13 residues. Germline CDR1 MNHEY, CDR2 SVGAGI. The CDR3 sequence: CASSLRQGTEAFF. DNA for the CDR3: TGTGCCAGCAGCCTAAGACAGGGCACTGAAGCTTTCTTT.

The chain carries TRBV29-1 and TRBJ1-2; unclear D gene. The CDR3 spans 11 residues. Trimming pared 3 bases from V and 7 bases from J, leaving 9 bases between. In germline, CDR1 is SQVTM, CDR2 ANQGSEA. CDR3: CSVDGGSGYTF. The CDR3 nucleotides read TGCAGCGTTGATGGAGGCAGTGGCTACACCTTC.

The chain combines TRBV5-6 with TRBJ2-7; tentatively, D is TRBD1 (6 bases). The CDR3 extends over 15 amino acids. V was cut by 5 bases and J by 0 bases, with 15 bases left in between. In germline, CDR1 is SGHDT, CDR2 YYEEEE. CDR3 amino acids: CASRFTGPSSYEQYF. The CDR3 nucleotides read TGTGCCAGCAGGTTTACAGGGCCGAGCTCCTACGAGCAGTACTTC.

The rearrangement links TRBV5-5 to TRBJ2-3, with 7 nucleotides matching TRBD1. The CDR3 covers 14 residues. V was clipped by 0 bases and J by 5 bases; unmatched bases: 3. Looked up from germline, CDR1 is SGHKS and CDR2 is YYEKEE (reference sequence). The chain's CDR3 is CASSLDRGLDTQYF. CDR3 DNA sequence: TGTGCCAGCAGCTTGGACAGGGGTTTAGATACGCAGTATTTT.

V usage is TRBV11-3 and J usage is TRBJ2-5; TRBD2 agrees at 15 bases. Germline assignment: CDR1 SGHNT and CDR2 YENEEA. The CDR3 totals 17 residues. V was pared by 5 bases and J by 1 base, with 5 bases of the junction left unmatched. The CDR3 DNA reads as TGTGCCAGCAGCCCCGGGACTAGCGGGGGGTTCCAAGAGACCCAGTACTTC. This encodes CASSPGTSGGFQETQYF.

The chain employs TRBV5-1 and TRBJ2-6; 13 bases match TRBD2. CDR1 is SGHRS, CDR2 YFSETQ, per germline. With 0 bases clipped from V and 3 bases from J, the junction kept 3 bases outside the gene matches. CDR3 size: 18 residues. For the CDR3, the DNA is TGCGCCAGCAGCTTGGGAGGACTAGCGGGGGTTGGGGCCAACGTCCTGACTTTC. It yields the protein CASSLGGLAGVGANVLTF.

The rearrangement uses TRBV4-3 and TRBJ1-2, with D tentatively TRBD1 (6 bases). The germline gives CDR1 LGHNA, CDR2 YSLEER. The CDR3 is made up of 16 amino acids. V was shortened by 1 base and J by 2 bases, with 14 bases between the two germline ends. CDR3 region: CASSQVQGFGNYGYTF. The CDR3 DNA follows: TGCGCCAGCAGCCAAGTCCAGGGGTTTGGGAACTATGGCTACACCTTC.

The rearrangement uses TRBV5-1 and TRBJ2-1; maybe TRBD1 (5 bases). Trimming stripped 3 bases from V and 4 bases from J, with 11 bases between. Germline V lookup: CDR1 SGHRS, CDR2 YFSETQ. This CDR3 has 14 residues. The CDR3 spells CASSYATAYNEQFF. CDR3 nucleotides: TGCGCCAGCAGCTACGCGACAGCTTACAATGAGCAGTTCTTC.

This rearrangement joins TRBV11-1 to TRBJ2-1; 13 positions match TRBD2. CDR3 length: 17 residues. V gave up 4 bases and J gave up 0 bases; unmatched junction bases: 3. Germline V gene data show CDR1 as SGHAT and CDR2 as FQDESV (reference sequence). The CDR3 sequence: CASSSGLAGSSYNEQFF. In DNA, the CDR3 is TGTGCCAGCAGCTCGGGACTAGCGGGAAGCTCCTACAATGAGCAGTTCTTC. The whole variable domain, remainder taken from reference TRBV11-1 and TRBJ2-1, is EAEVAQSPRYKITEKSQAVAFWCDPISGHATLYWYRQILGQGPELLVQFQDESVVDDSQLPKDRFSAERLKGVDSTLKIQPAELGDSAMYLCASSSGLAGSSYNEQFFGPGTRLTVL.

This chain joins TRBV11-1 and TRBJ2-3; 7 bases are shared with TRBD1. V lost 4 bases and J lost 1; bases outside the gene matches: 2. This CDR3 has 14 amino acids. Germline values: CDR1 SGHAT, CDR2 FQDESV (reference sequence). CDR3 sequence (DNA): TGTGCCAGCAGCTCCGGGACAGGCACAGATACGCAGTATTTT. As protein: CASSSGTGTDTQYF.

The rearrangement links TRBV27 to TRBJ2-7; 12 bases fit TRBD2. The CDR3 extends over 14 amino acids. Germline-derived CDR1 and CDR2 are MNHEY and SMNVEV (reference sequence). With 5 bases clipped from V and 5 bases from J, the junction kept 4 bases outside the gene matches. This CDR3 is CASSPRTSGNEQYF. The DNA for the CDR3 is TGTGCCAGCAGTCCACGGACTAGCGGGAACGAGCAGTACTTC.

CDR3 protein: CASSVAAGGLGGTDTQYF. Here the CDR3 DNA reads TGTGCCAGCAGCGTAGCAGCGGGAGGGCTGGGGGGCACAGATACGCAGTATTTT. The chain uses TRBV9 and TRBJ2-3; TRBD2 matches 10 bases. The germline gives CDR1 SGDLS, CDR2 YYNGEE. The CDR3 has 18 amino acids. V was clipped by 0 bases and J by 1 base; unmatched bases: 8.

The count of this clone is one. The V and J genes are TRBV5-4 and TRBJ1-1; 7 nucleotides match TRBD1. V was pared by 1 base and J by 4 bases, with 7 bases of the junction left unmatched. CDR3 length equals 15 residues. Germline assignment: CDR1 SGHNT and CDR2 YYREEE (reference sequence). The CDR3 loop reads CASSLQGGVRTEAFF. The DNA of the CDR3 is TGTGCCAGCAGCTTGCAAGGGGGCGTACGCACTGAAGCTTTCTTT.

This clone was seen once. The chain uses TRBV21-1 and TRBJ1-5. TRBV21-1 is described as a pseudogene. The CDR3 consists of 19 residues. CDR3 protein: CASSKEAGIHRHGNQPQHF. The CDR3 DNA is TGTGCCAGCAGCAAAGAGGCCGGGATACATCGCCACGGTAATCAGCCCCAGCATTTT.

CDR3 region: CAISEAGTGGGYTF. The CDR3 DNA reads as TGTGCCATCAGTGAGGCCGGGACAGGGGGAGGCTACACCTTC. The gene calls are TRBV10-3 and TRBJ1-2; 11 positions match TRBD1. Trimming removed 2 bases from V and 8 bases from J; junction bases left unmatched: 4. CDR1 and CDR2 (germline): ENHRY, SYGVKD. This CDR3 has 14 residues.

DNA for the CDR3: TGCGCCAGCAGCTTAAAGCGCTCCCTCTCTGGGGCCAACGTCCTGACTTTC. It translates to CASSLKRSLSGANVLTF. The V and J genes are TRBV5-1 and TRBJ2-6, with D hard to call. Germline V gives CDR1 SGHRS, CDR2 YFSETQ. The length of the CDR3 is 17 residues. Trimming cost V 2 bases and J 0 bases, with 12 bases left between them. Full variable domain (missing parts from reference TRBV5-1 and TRBJ2-6): KAGVTQTPRYLIKTRGQQVTLSCSPISGHRSVSWYQQTPGQGLQFLFEYFSETQRNKGNFPGRFSGRQFSNSRSEMNVSTLELGDSALYLCASSLKRSLSGANVLTFGAGSRLTVL.

The CDR3 spells CASSSRRSEQYF. CDR3 nucleotides: TGTGCCAGCAGCTCTAGACGAAGCGAGCAGTACTTC. The rearrangement links TRBV6-1 to TRBJ2-7; D is uncertain. This CDR3 comprises 12 residues. Trimming left V 6 bases short and J 6 bases short, with 12 bases between. Germline CDR1 and CDR2: MNHNS and SASEGT.

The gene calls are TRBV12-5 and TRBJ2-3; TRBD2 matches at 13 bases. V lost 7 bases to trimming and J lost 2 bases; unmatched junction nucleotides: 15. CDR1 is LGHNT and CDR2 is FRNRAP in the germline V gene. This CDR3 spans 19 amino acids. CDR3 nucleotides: TGTGCTAGTGTCCAAGGGACCCTGACTAGCGGGGGGTCCACAGATACGCAGTATTTT. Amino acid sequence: CASVQGTLTSGGSTDTQYF.